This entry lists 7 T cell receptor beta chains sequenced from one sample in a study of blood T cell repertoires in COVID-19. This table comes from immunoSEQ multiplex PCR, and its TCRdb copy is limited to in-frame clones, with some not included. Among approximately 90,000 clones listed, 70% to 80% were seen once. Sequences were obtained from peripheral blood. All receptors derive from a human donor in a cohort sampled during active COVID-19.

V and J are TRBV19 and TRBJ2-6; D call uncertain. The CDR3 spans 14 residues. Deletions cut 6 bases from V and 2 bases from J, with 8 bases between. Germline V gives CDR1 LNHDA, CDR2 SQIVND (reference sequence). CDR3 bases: TGTGCCAGTAGCCAGGATACTGGGGCCAACGTCCTGACTTTC. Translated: CASSQDTGANVLTF.

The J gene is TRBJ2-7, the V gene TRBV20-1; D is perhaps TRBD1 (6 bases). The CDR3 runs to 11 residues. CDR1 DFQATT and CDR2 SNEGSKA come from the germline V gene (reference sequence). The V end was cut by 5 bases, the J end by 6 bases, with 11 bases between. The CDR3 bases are TGCAGTGCTGAACAGGGATCCGAGCAGTACTTC. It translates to CSAEQGSEQYF.

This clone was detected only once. This CDR3 is CASSLEGLTYEQYF. The CDR3 DNA sequence: TGTGCCAGCAGCTTAGAAGGACTAACCTACGAGCAGTACTTC. This chain connects TRBV7-2 to TRBJ2-7, with D possibly matching TRBD2 (6 bases). Per the germline V gene, CDR1 is SGHTA and CDR2 is FQGNSA. V shed 1 base and J shed 2 bases, with 9 bases lying between them. The CDR3 has 14 residues.

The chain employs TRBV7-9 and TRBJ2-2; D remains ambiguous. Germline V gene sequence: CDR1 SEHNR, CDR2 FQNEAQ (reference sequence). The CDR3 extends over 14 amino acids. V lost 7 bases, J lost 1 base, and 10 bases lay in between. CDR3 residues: CASTALQNTGELFF. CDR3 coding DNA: TGTGCCAGCACAGCCCTGCAGAACACCGGGGAGCTGTTTTTT.

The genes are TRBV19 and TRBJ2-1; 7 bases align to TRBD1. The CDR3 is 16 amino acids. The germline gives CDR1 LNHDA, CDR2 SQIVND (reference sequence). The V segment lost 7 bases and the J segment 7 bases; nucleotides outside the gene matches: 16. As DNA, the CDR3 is TGTGCCAGTACCTCAGTAGTTGGGGCAGGGGGAAATGAGCAGTTCTTC. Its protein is CASTSVVGAGGNEQFF.

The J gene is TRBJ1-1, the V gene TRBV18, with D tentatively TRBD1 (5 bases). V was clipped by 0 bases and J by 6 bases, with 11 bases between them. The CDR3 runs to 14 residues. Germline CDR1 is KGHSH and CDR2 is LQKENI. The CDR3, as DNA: TGTGCCAGCTCACCACCGGGGGGTCGGGCTGAAGCTTTCTTT. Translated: CASSPPGGRAEAFF. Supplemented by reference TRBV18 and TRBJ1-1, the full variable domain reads NAGVMQNPRHLVRRRGQEARLRCSPMKGHSHVYWYRQLPEEGLKFMVYLQKENIIDESGMPKERFSAEFPKEGPSILRIQQVVRGDSAAYFCASSPPGGRAEAFFGQGTRLTVV.

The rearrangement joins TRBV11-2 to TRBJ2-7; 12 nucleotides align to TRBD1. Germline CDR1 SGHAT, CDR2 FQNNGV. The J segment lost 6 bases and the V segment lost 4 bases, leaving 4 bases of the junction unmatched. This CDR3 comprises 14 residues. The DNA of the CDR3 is TGTGCCAGCAGCTACGGGACAGGGGGCCTCGAGCAGTACTTC. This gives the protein CASSYGTGGLEQYF.